One T cell receptor beta chain is described in this entry. What it binds is unknown. The data originate from a study of cytotoxic CD8 clonotypes in ibrutinib-treated CLL. Study-level points and caveats: On treatment, the uncommon public clonotypes contracted or remained stable. Patients showed higher baseline clonality than age-matched healthy donors, and it tracked circulating CD8+ T-cell counts.

Assay used: immunoSEQ multiplex PCR; TCRdb lists only in-frame clones, some missing. The table records approximately 35,000 clones, 71% of them present only once. The CDR3 length is 16 residues. The germline gives CDR1 SGHNT, CDR2 YYREEE (reference sequence). V trimming: 4 bases; J trimming: 0 bases; junction bases outside the gene matches: 9. The sample was PBMCs, taken at disease progression, from a patient treated with ibrutinib. This clonotype was obtained from a human donor with chronic lymphocytic leukemia. The rearrangement uses TRBV5-4 and TRBJ2-7, with 8 bases aligning to TRBD2. The CDR3 loop reads CASSDRDSGNSYEQYF. Here the CDR3 DNA reads TGTGCCAGCAGCGATCGTGATAGCGGGAACTCCTACGAGCAGTACTTC.